This T cell receptor beta chain was identified during a study of persistence of HIV-infected CD4 T cells. Study summary: Blood samples, up to about 200 mL, came from multiple time points, except a couple of leukapheresis donors sampled once.

The stimulus was lysate of CMV-infected fibroblasts, around 11 ug/mL. Sorted nonresponding memory CD4+ T cells were CD40L-negative, CD69-negative, CD45RO-high. Trimming left V 0 bases short and J 3 bases short, with 21 bases between. The germline gives CDR1 SGDLS, CDR2 YYNGEE. The CDR3 is 18 residues long. As concerns this clone: What it binds is unknown.

Sequencing used immunoSEQ version 4 in survey mode. Template was genomic DNA at about 9.8 ng/uL, with up to roughly 1 ug used per sample. Generated by immunoSEQ multiplex PCR, the TCRdb table keeps only in-frame clones and is missing some. Here the sample spans some 41,000 clones, around 80% being singletons. The sample here was CD4+ T cells sorted from PBMCs after 18-hour stimulation, taken from a patient who received antiretroviral therapy. The chain uses TRBV9 and TRBJ1-1; D is possibly TRBD1 (6 bases). The TCR comes from an adult man with HIV who was CMV-seropositive. CDR3 nucleotide sequence: TGTGCCAGCAGCGTAGGCGTGGGGACAAGCGTAGCCCACACTGAAGCTTTCTTT. It specifies CASSVGVGTSVAHTEAFF.